This T cell receptor (beta chain) is from a study of blood T cell repertoires in COVID-19. Study at large: The United States, Italy and Spain provided the acute and convalescent COVID-19 samples.

CDR1 is LNHDA, CDR2 SQIVND, per germline (reference sequence). V lost 6 bases and J lost 3, with 11 bases in between. The CDR3 consists of 13 residues. As processed by the authors: Amplification of reference gene primers was used by the study to estimate nucleated cell counts. Using immunoSEQ multiplex PCR, the repertoire was profiled, and TCRdb retains in-frame clones only, with some absent. The V and J calls and clone size were taken over from that table, and D and trimming were inferred from the DNA. The sample has about 100,000 clones; approximately 87% are singletons. A few counts support this clone.

The TCR originated in a human donor in a cohort sampled during active COVID-19. The chain employs TRBV19 and TRBJ1-1, with D tentatively TRBD1 (6 bases). The sample consisted of peripheral blood. DNA for the CDR3: TGTGCCAGTAGAGAACAGGGAGACACTGAAGCTTTCTTT. Amino acids: CASREQGDTEAFF.